This TCR beta chain came from a study of cytomegalovirus exposure and HLA in healthy donors. The CDR3 extends over 16 amino acids. Whole-study findings and limits: The classifier was said to identify cytomegalovirus status with high specificity and sensitivity. Because they were indistinguishable, some V segments, including TRBV6-2 and TRBV6-3, were excluded. It was reported in a later analysis that an Asian-associated ancestry cluster showed fewer N-insertions than the roughly 620-donor mean. A few CMV-associated chains were confirmed in vitro to be specific for CMV antigens.

About this clone itself: Its antigen is as yet unknown.

The PCR had 60 Vbeta and 13 Jbeta primers. TCRdb keeps only in-frame clones here, not all; method: immunoSEQ multiplex PCR. The table lists around 130,000 clones, roughly 79% of them singletons. The receptor comes from a boy aged 2 to 10 in good health and CMV-seronegative. The chain has TRBV21-1 and TRBJ2-1; the D segment call TRBD2 is taken from the table without a DNA check. TRBV21-1 is a recognized pseudogene. Sequenced input: PBMCs. The CDR3 coding sequence is TGTGCCAGCAGCAAACGGTCTAGCGGGGGGGACAATGAGCAGTTCTTC. Amino acid sequence: CASSKRSSGGDNEQFF.